The 6 T cell receptor beta chains below come from one sample, sequenced in a study of blood T cell repertoires in COVID-19. Clones were sequenced by immunoSEQ multiplex PCR, and TCRdb holds only the in-frame ones, with some missing. The sample consists of some 66,000 clones, 88% of them appearing once. The sequenced sample consisted of peripheral blood. These receptors came from a woman aged 60-75 years with acute or convalescent COVID-19.

The rearrangement links TRBV7-3 to TRBJ2-1; maybe TRBD2 (5 bases). This CDR3 region has 14 residues. CDR1 SGHTA and CDR2 FQGTGA come from the germline V gene. Trimming took off 3 bases at V and 7 bases at J, with 13 bases between the two ends. In nucleotides, the CDR3 is TGTGCCAGCAGCTTTTCCGGGAATACGAATGAGCAGTTCTTC. It translates to CASSFSGNTNEQFF.

This clone was seen only a few times. This chain joins TRBV6-5 and TRBJ1-1; D not resolved. CDR1 is MNHEY and CDR2 is SVGAGI in the germline V gene. The length of the CDR3 is 13 residues. The V end lost 9 bases, the J end lost 2 bases, and 13 bases lay between the germline ends. The chain's CDR3 is CASRQYQNTEAFF. The CDR3 DNA reads TGTGCCAGTCGACAATACCAAAACACTGAAGCTTTCTTT.

The CDR3 here is CASRMGLIYNSPLHF. CDR3 coding DNA: TGTGCCAGCAGGATGGGACTAATCTATAATTCACCCCTCCACTTT. This rearrangement joins TRBV6-5 to TRBJ1-6; D perhaps matches TRBD1 (5 bases). The V and J ends lost 6 bases and 3 bases respectively, with 12 bases between them. There are 15 residues in the CDR3. CDR1 is MNHEY, CDR2 SVGAGI, per germline.

This clone was detected only once. The rearrangement links TRBV18 to TRBJ1-1, with 7 positions matching TRBD1. The trim removed 3 bases at V and 6 bases at J, leaving 13 bases unmatched. This CDR3 contains 16 residues. Germline V gives CDR1 KGHSH, CDR2 LQKENI. The CDR3 sequence is CASSPTGKGAGAEAFF. The CDR3 bases are TGTGCCAGCTCACCCACCGGAAAGGGGGCCGGGGCTGAAGCTTTCTTT.

The chain couples TRBV5-4 to TRBJ2-5; 10 nucleotides agree with TRBD2. Per germline, CDR1 SGHNT and CDR2 YYREEE (reference sequence). The CDR3 is made up of 16 amino acids. Unmatched junction bases numbered 7, after V lost 5 bases and J lost 0 bases. Written as DNA, the CDR3 is TGTGCCAGCAGTTCCCTAGCGGGGGCCCACCAAGAGACCCAGTACTTC. Its protein is CASSSLAGAHQETQYF.

This sequence joins TRBV7-2 and TRBJ2-1, with 9 bases lining up with TRBD2. J lost 10 bases, V lost 1 base, and 11 bases had no gene match. The germline gives CDR1 SGHTA, CDR2 FQGNSA. CDR3 length equals 16 residues. The chain's CDR3 is CASSLVGTSRGEEQFF. CDR3 nucleotides: TGTGCCAGCAGCTTAGTTGGGACTAGCCGGGGTGAGGAGCAGTTCTTC. Full variable domain (missing parts from reference TRBV7-2 and TRBJ2-1): GAGVSQSPSNKVTEKGKDVELRCDPISGHTALYWYRQSLGQGLEFLIYFQGNSAPDKSGLPSDRFSAERTGGSVSTLTIQRTQQEDSAVYLCASSLVGTSRGEEQFFGPGTRLTVL.